These 22 T cell receptor beta chains originate from one sample sequenced in a study of shared clonotypes between healthy human individuals. Sequencing used immunoSEQ multiplex PCR; TCRdb keeps in-frame clones, though not all of them. The sample carries 2.5 million or so clones, roughly 92% recorded once. Sequencing was performed on naive CD4+ T cells sorted from blood. Subset of the sample: CD45RA+ positively selected. Every receptor here comes from a man younger than 35 in good health.

The J gene is TRBJ2-1, the V gene TRBV5-1; D possibly uses TRBD1 or TRBD2 (5 bases each). This CDR3 spans 13 amino acids. Per germline, CDR1 SGHRS and CDR2 YFSETQ. V lost 7 bases and J 9 bases, leaving 17 bases between the germline ends. The CDR3 DNA is TGCGCCAGCCAAAGGGACCTGGCGGCTGAGCAGTTCTTC. The encoded protein is CASQRDLAAEQFF.

This clone has more than one count but fewer than ten. This CDR3 reads CAHGQGRGQPQHF. CDR3 DNA sequence: TGTGCCCACGGACAGGGACGGGGACAGCCCCAGCATTTT. The genes are TRBV30 and TRBJ1-5, with 8 bases lining up with TRBD1. Germline-derived CDR1 and CDR2 are GTSNPN and SVGIG (reference sequence). V shed 8 bases, J shed 7 bases, and the junction held 10 bases outside the gene matches. The CDR3 sequence is 13 residues long.

The gene calls are TRBV7-2 and TRBJ1-2; D remains ambiguous. The CDR3 extends over 15 amino acids. V lost 2 bases and J lost 5, with 15 bases in between. Germline values: CDR1 SGHTA, CDR2 FQGNSA. CDR3 sequence (DNA): TGTGCCAGCAGCTTAATGGGAGGGAAGGCTTATGGCTACACCTTC. Translating gives CASSLMGGKAYGYTF.

The V call is TRBV19, the J call TRBJ1-6; possibly TRBD1 for D (5 bases). V was clipped by 0 bases and J by 7 bases, with 16 bases between them. The CDR3 covers 17 residues. Germline assignment: CDR1 LNHDA and CDR2 SQIVND (reference sequence). The CDR3 DNA reads TGTGCCAGTAGTATAGATCAAGAGGGGTCCTCCAATTCACCCCTCCACTTT. Protein: CASSIDQEGSSNSPLHF.

This clone was detected once. This chain joins TRBV30 and TRBJ1-1; the D gene is possibly TRBD1 (6 bases). CDR3 length equals 12 residues. Looked up from germline, CDR1 is GTSNPN and CDR2 is SVGIG (reference sequence). V dropped 3 bases and J dropped 10 bases, with 15 bases sitting between them. For the CDR3, the DNA is TGTGCCTGGAGCCAGGAAAGAGGGGGAGCTTTCTTT. This gives the protein CAWSQERGGAFF.

The chain joins TRBV6-6 to TRBJ1-6; possible D gene TRBD1, 5 bases. The CDR3 is made up of 15 amino acids. Trimming took off 6 bases at V and 10 bases at J, with 19 bases between the two ends. Per the germline V gene, CDR1 is MNHNY and CDR2 is SVGAGI (reference sequence). DNA for the CDR3: TGTGCCAGCAGCCCGTGGGAGGGGCGGGGGTCACCCCTCCACTTT. It is translated as CASSPWEGRGSPLHF.

This clone showed up just once. Other DNA variants within this sample encode the same CDR3. The rearrangement joins TRBV6-5 to TRBJ2-7; 9 nucleotides agree with TRBD1. V shed 8 bases and J 2 bases; nucleotides not matched to a gene: 4. CDR3 length: 13 amino acids. Germline V lookup: CDR1 MNHEY, CDR2 SVGAGI. The chain's CDR3 is CASRRTGAYEQYF. The CDR3 nucleotides are TGTGCCAGCCGACGGACAGGGGCCTACGAGCAGTACTTC.

V usage is TRBV6-5 and J usage is TRBJ2-3; D tentatively fits TRBD1 or TRBD2 (5 bases each). Germline CDR1 is MNHEY and CDR2 is SVGAGI. V gave up 8 bases and J gave up 7 bases, with 10 bases separating them. The CDR3 extends over 11 amino acids. As DNA, the CDR3 is TGTGCCAGCGGAGAGGGGTATACGCAGTATTTT. This encodes CASGEGYTQYF.

Turning to this clone: Other DNA variants within this sample encode the same CDR3. The CDR3, as DNA: TGTGCCAGCTCACCTCTCCAGTCCTACGAGCAGTACTTC. It specifies CASSPLQSYEQYF. The gene calls are TRBV18 and TRBJ2-7, with D unclear. V lost 3 bases and J lost 1, with 7 bases in between. The CDR3 loop spans 13 amino acids. Germline CDR1 KGHSH, CDR2 LQKENI.

This clone was detected once. The chain has TRBV7-9 and TRBJ1-4; 9 positions agree with TRBD1. The CDR3 has 17 amino acids. The junction had 9 bases not matched to a gene; V was cut back by 7 bases and J by 0 bases. Germline CDR1 and CDR2: SEHNR and FQNEAQ (reference sequence). CDR3 amino acids: CASTKWGTGTTNEKLFF. DNA for the CDR3: TGTGCCAGCACGAAGTGGGGGACAGGGACAACTAATGAAAAACTGTTTTTT.

The genes are TRBV7-2 and TRBJ2-2, with TRBD1 as a possible D gene (5 bases). Trimming took off 6 bases at V and 2 bases at J, with 13 bases between the two ends. In germline, CDR1 is SGHTA, CDR2 FQGNSA. This CDR3 is 15 amino acids long. Here the CDR3 reads CASSLAQGNTGELFF. In nucleotides, the CDR3 is TGTGCCAGCAGTCTCGCCCAGGGTAACACCGGGGAGCTGTTTTTT.

DNA of the CDR3: TGTGCCAGCCGCCAGGGGGTGGATGGCTACACCTTC. It codes for CASRQGVDGYTF. This chain joins TRBV6-5 and TRBJ1-2; 7 bases are shared with TRBD1. Germline values: CDR1 MNHEY, CDR2 SVGAGI. Unmatched junction bases numbered 6, after V lost 8 bases and J lost 6 bases. The CDR3 spans 12 residues.

This chain uses TRBV6-6 with TRBJ1-3; the D is unclear. The length of the CDR3 is 15 residues. The germline V and J ends were trimmed by 6 bases and 2 bases, with 14 bases remaining between them. The V gene's germline CDR1 is MNHNY and CDR2 SVGAGI (reference sequence). CDR3 loop: CASRPDGVPGNTIYF. The DNA of the CDR3 is TGTGCCAGCAGACCCGACGGGGTTCCTGGAAACACCATATATTTT.

This clone is a singleton in its sample. J is TRBJ2-3 and V is TRBV6-4; the D is unclear. Germline values: CDR1 MRHNA, CDR2 SNTAGT. The CDR3 consists of 13 residues. Trimming removed 6 bases from V and 5 bases from J, with 12 bases in between. The CDR3 DNA follows: TGTGCCAGCAGCATCCTGGCTGGAGATACGCAGTATTTT. This sequence encodes CASSILAGDTQYF.

CDR3 DNA sequence: TGTGCCAGCAGCCAAGCTGGACAGGGAGATAATTCACCCCTCCACTTT. As protein: CASSQAGQGDNSPLHF. V usage is TRBV14 and J usage is TRBJ1-6; 8 bases agree with TRBD1. Germline lookup yields CDR1 SGHDN and CDR2 FVKESK. The CDR3 runs to 16 residues. The J segment lost 5 bases and the V segment lost 1 base, leaving 4 bases of the junction unmatched.

The chain couples TRBV6-1 to TRBJ2-7; either TRBD1 or TRBD2 may fit D (6 bases each). V was pared by 3 bases and J by 3 bases, with 18 bases between. The CDR3 consists of 16 residues. Per germline, CDR1 MNHNS and CDR2 SASEGT. The DNA of the CDR3 is TGTGCCAGCAGTGATGGGGGGCGCTTCGGAGACTACGAGCAGTACTTC. The encoded protein is CASSDGGRFGDYEQYF.

The chain couples TRBV14 to TRBJ2-1, with a tentative D call TRBD2 (6 bases). Trimming shortened V by 1 base and J by 8 bases, and 12 bases separated the two germline ends. The germline CDR1 and CDR2 sequences are SGHDN and FVKESK. The CDR3 loop spans 14 amino acids. Written as DNA, the CDR3 is TGTGCCAGCAGCCAAGGACTAGGAAAGGATGAGCAGTTCTTC. It yields the protein CASSQGLGKDEQFF.

The chain joins TRBV7-3 to TRBJ2-3, with 10 nucleotides matching TRBD2. Germline V gene lookup returns CDR1 SGHTA and CDR2 FQGTGA. The CDR3 covers 16 residues. V lost 5 bases and J lost 1; bases outside the gene matches: 6. The CDR3 DNA reads as TGTGCCAGCAGCCTCACTAGCGGGGTAGGCACAGATACGCAGTATTTT. It codes for CASSLTSGVGTDTQYF.

The chain employs TRBV2 and TRBJ2-7; D gene unclear. Germline V lookup: CDR1 SNHLY, CDR2 FYNNEI. The CDR3 extends over 15 amino acids. V shed 6 bases and J shed 0 bases, with 15 bases lying between them. DNA for the CDR3: TGTGCCAGCAGCCAAGAGGTCCCGAACTCCTACGAGCAGTACTTC. It codes for CASSQEVPNSYEQYF.

This sequence joins TRBV19 and TRBJ2-2; 8 bases are shared with TRBD2. After removal of 3 bases from V and 10 bases from J, the junction contained 10 bases not matched to a gene. CDR3 length: 15 amino acids. Germline-derived CDR1 and CDR2 are LNHDA and SQIVND (reference sequence). CDR3: CASSIGGTRGTELFF. CDR3 DNA: TGTGCCAGTAGTATTGGAGGGACTAGGGGGACGGAGCTGTTTTTT. Together with reference TRBV19 and TRBJ2-2, the CDR3 gives the full variable domain: DGGITQSPKYLFRKEGQNVTLSCEQNLNHDAMYWYRQDPGQGLRLIYYSQIVNDFQKGDIAEGYSVSREKKESFPLTVTSAQKNPTAFYLCASSIGGTRGTELFFGEGSRLTVL.

The chain couples TRBV7-2 to TRBJ1-2; D gene uncertain. V was trimmed by 5 bases and J by 4 bases, leaving 14 bases between them. Germline-derived CDR1 and CDR2 are SGHTA and FQGNSA. There are 14 residues in the CDR3. CDR3 coding DNA: TGTGCCAGCAGCCCGGGGATACAGACCTATGGCTACACCTTC. Encoded protein: CASSPGIQTYGYTF.

The chain has TRBV28 and TRBJ1-5; no definite D call. V was cut by 1 base and J by 6 bases, with 13 bases left in between. CDR3 length: 15 residues. Per germline, CDR1 MDHEN and CDR2 SYDVKM. The CDR3 coding sequence is TGTGCCAGCAGTTTATTGTCCTTTGGTAGTCAGCCCCAGCATTTT. It translates to CASSLLSFGSQPQHF.